This TCR beta chain was captured by sequencing in a study of CD8 T cells in ankylosing spondylitis. Germline CDR1 MGHDK, CDR2 SYGVNS. This CDR3 is built from 16 residues. J lost 5 bases, V lost 6 bases, and 5 bases had no gene match. Study observations and caveats: Disease-linked clones were CD8+ and relatively rare in peripheral blood. Matched ankylosing spondylitis synovial fluid reportedly showed significant enrichment of disease-linked clones.

Making the TCR beta libraries involved quantitative 5'-RACE with molecular barcodes. Each CDR3 protein gets one entry after TCRdb re-called the 5' RACE reads with MiXCR. The sample has a few hundred thousand distinct CDR3 sequences, roughly 20% seen once; the top ten hold less than 9%. The sample holds a few counts of this clonotype. Its target is not known. This receptor was taken from a male donor with ankylosing spondylitis or in good health (not recorded which). The V and J genes are TRBV25-1 and TRBJ2-2; 14 bases align to TRBD2. The specimen sequenced was blood, either unsorted or a sorted T cell fraction (not recorded which). The CDR3, as DNA: TGTGCCAGCAGGAGGGGACTAGCGGGAGTTACCGGGGAGCTGTTTTTT. It codes for CASRRGLAGVTGELFF.